This entry lists 26 T cell receptor beta chains sequenced from one sample in a study of neoadjuvant anti-PD-1 for oral cavity cancer. The method was immunoSEQ multiplex PCR; TCRdb's version includes in-frame clones alone and lacks a portion of them. Of approximately 13,000 clones in the sample, approximately 69% were seen once. Noted time point: after neoadjuvant nivolumab, at surgical resection. The material was PBMCs, obtained after nivolumab (anti-PD-1) treatment. These receptors originate from a person aged 35-79 years with oral cavity squamous cell carcinoma.

This rearrangement joins TRBV19 to TRBJ2-2; 11 bases line up with TRBD1. The trim removed 0 bases at V and 4 bases at J, leaving 4 bases unmatched. CDR1 is LNHDA and CDR2 is SQIVND in the germline V gene (reference sequence). The CDR3 is 17 amino acids. CDR3 in DNA: TGTGCCAGTAGTATAGATCAGGGACAGGGGGGCACCGGGGAGCTGTTTTTT. Translation: CASSIDQGQGGTGELFF.

In this sample, this clone turned up a few times. V is TRBV30 and J is TRBJ1-2; 9 bases fit TRBD1. The junction had 8 bases not matched to a gene; V was cut back by 2 bases and J by 4 bases. This CDR3 contains 15 residues. Germline V lookup: CDR1 GTSNPN, CDR2 SVGIG (reference sequence). CDR3 loop: CAWSLKQGAIYGYTF. In DNA form, the CDR3 reads TGTGCCTGGAGTCTCAAACAGGGGGCGATCTATGGCTACACCTTC.

The V call is TRBV6-1, the J call TRBJ1-1; D unclear. Germline V lookup: CDR1 MNHNS, CDR2 SASEGT. The V end lost 1 base, the J end lost 5 bases, and 11 bases lay between the germline ends. The CDR3 is 14 residues long. The CDR3 reads CASSEVSMGTEAFF. The CDR3 nucleotides read TGTGCCAGCAGTGAAGTTTCTATGGGAACTGAAGCTTTCTTT.

This clone came up once. This chain connects TRBV5-1 to TRBJ2-3; the match to TRBD1 covers 9 bases. CDR3 length equals 14 residues. The V gene end was trimmed by 0 bases and the J gene end by 5 bases; junction bases not matched to a gene: 1. CDR1 SGHRS and CDR2 YFSETQ come from the germline V gene. The chain's CDR3 is CASSLGTGEDTQYF. DNA of the CDR3: TGCGCCAGCAGCTTGGGGACAGGGGAAGATACGCAGTATTTT.

The table lists this clone with a few counts. The chain links TRBV6-5 to TRBJ2-5; perhaps TRBD1 as D (6 bases). Trimming took 0 bases from V and 1 from J, leaving 9 bases between them. This CDR3 region has 15 residues. Germline CDR1 is MNHEY and CDR2 is SVGAGI. The CDR3 is CASSYSGQTQETQYF. The CDR3 DNA reads as TGTGCCAGCAGTTACTCTGGACAGACCCAAGAGACCCAGTACTTC.

The chain uses TRBV4-2 and TRBJ2-1; 7 nucleotides line up with TRBD2. V trimming: 4 bases; J trimming: 4 bases; junction bases outside the gene matches: 10. The CDR3 runs 16 residues. Germline CDR1 reads LGHNA; CDR2 reads YNFKEQ. DNA for the CDR3: TGTGCCAGCAGCCCGGAGCTAGCGGAGATATACAATGAGCAGTTCTTC. Encoded protein: CASSPELAEIYNEQFF.

The chain uses TRBV5-6 and TRBJ1-5; D possibly corresponds to TRBD1 (6 bases). CDR3 size: 16 residues. The germline V gene encodes CDR1 SGHDT and CDR2 YYEEEE. Trimming took 7 bases from V and 4 from J, leaving 21 bases between them. CDR3 residues: CASPWTVTFGNQPQHF. The CDR3 DNA follows: TGTGCCAGCCCATGGACAGTGACTTTTGGTAATCAGCCCCAGCATTTT.

J is TRBJ2-7 and V is TRBV7-8; 7 positions agree with TRBD1. The V gene's germline CDR1 is SGHVS and CDR2 FQNEAQ. V was pared by 5 bases and J by 3 bases, with 7 bases of the junction left unmatched. The CDR3 sequence is 14 residues long. Here the CDR3 reads CASSAFRDSYEQYF. The CDR3, as DNA: TGTGCCAGCAGCGCCTTCCGGGACAGCTACGAGCAGTACTTC.

The V gene is TRBV6-5, the J gene TRBJ1-4; the D gene is possibly TRBD1 (5 bases). Germline loops: CDR1 MNHEY, CDR2 SVGAGI. V was clipped by 5 bases and J by 5 bases, with 15 bases between them. The CDR3 totals 15 residues. The CDR3 nucleotides are TGTGCCAGCAGTCACTTTACAGGTTCCAATGAAAAACTGTTTTTT. Its translation is CASSHFTGSNEKLFF.

The chain recombines TRBV7-9 with TRBJ2-1; 8 bases match TRBD2. The J segment lost 3 bases and the V segment lost 2 bases, leaving 0 bases of the junction unmatched. This CDR3 contains 14 residues. Per the germline V gene, CDR1 is SEHNR and CDR2 is FQNEAQ (reference sequence). CDR3 region: CASSLSGGYNEQFF. Written as DNA, the CDR3 is TGTGCCAGCAGCTTAAGCGGGGGCTACAATGAGCAGTTCTTC.

The chain links TRBV15 to TRBJ2-7, with TRBD2 identical over 8 bases. This CDR3 contains 13 residues. V lost 1 base and J lost 6; bases outside the gene matches: 2. Germline loops: CDR1 LNHNV, CDR2 YYDKDF (reference sequence). CDR3 DNA: TGTGCCACCAGCAGAGCCCTAGCGGGCGAGCAGTACTTC. Its protein product is CATSRALAGEQYF.

The V gene is TRBV20-1, the J gene TRBJ2-5; the D is unclear. Germline V gene sequence: CDR1 DFQATT, CDR2 SNEGSKA (reference sequence). The CDR3 runs to 10 residues. V was shortened by 3 bases and J by 8 bases, with 7 bases between the two germline ends. The CDR3 here is CSASPATQYF. The CDR3 region has the DNA TGCAGTGCTAGTCCGGCCACCCAGTACTTC.

The rearrangement joins TRBV7-6 to TRBJ2-3, with D uncertain. V lost 4 bases and J lost 3, with 2 bases in between. CDR1 is SGHVS, CDR2 FNYEAQ, per germline. This CDR3 has 11 amino acids. CDR3 sequence: CASSSTDTQYF. CDR3 coding DNA: TGTGCCAGCAGCTCGACAGATACGCAGTATTTT.

This clone turned up a few times. DNA of the CDR3: TGTGCCAGCACCAAGGGGTCGAGGACAGATACGCAGTATTTT. It yields the protein CASTKGSRTDTQYF. The chain has TRBV21-1 and TRBJ2-3. TRBV21-1 corresponds to a pseudogene. The CDR3 has 14 amino acids.

This clone turned up a few times. The chain carries TRBV6-1 and TRBJ1-2, with a possible D match to TRBD1 (5 bases). V lost 6 bases to trimming and J lost 8 bases, with 19 bases between them. In germline, CDR1 is MNHNS, CDR2 SASEGT. The CDR3 is 14 amino acids. CDR3: CASSSGTDFSGYTF. The CDR3 nucleotides are TGTGCCAGCAGCTCCGGGACGGACTTCTCCGGCTACACCTTC.

This clone was counted once. The chain is built from TRBV29-1 and TRBJ2-1; 8 bases line up with TRBD2. The CDR3 is made up of 13 amino acids. Losses at the gene ends were 7 bases for V and 10 bases for J; bases not matched to a gene: 12. CDR1 and CDR2 (germline): SQVTM, ANQGSEA. CDR3 region: CSATAPGLEEQFF. DNA for the CDR3: TGCAGCGCTACTGCCCCGGGACTAGAGGAGCAGTTCTTC.

The chain has TRBV9 and TRBJ1-4; D ambiguous. Germline lookup yields CDR1 SGDLS and CDR2 YYNGEE. V gave up 2 bases and J gave up 6 bases, with 11 bases separating them. This CDR3 region has 14 residues. The CDR3 bases are TGTGCCAGCAGCGTTGCGGGATTAGATGAAAAACTGTTTTTT. Encoded protein: CASSVAGLDEKLFF.

J is TRBJ2-2 and V is TRBV7-2; 11 bases map to TRBD2. J lost 9 bases, V lost 1 base, and 13 bases had no gene match. From germline, CDR1 is SGHTA and CDR2 FQGNSA. This CDR3 is built from 18 residues. This CDR3 is CASSLGTSGRRIGRELFF. The CDR3 coding sequence is TGTGCCAGCAGCTTAGGAACTAGCGGGAGAAGGATCGGTCGGGAGCTGTTTTTT.

The V gene is TRBV29-1, the J gene TRBJ2-6; D unresolved. Germline V lookup: CDR1 SQVTM, CDR2 ANQGSEA. This CDR3 is 14 amino acids long. V lost 5 bases and J 4 bases, leaving 12 bases between the germline ends. In DNA form, the CDR3 reads TGCAGCGTTAAGTGGGCCTACGGGGCCAACGTCCTGACTTTC. Protein: CSVKWAYGANVLTF.

This clone was seen a few times. The chain couples TRBV7-9 to TRBJ2-2; 8 bases are a match to TRBD1. CDR3 length: 15 amino acids. The junction had 6 bases not matched to a gene; V was cut back by 4 bases and J by 5 bases. Germline V gene data show CDR1 as SEHNR and CDR2 as FQNEAQ (reference sequence). The chain's CDR3 is CASSSQGVPTGELFF. CDR3 DNA: TGTGCCAGCAGCTCACAGGGGGTGCCAACCGGGGAGCTGTTTTTT.

This chain joins TRBV7-9 and TRBJ1-1; D may be TRBD1 (6 bases). Germline CDR1 and CDR2: SEHNR and FQNEAQ (reference sequence). This CDR3 has 13 residues. The germline V and J ends were trimmed by 5 bases and 1 base, with 8 bases remaining between them. The DNA of the CDR3 is TGTGCCAGCAGCCCGGGACAGAACACTGAAGCTTTCTTT. Translation: CASSPGQNTEAFF. The full variable domain, its missing parts supplied by reference TRBV7-9 and TRBJ1-1, is DTGVSQNPRHKITKRGQNVTFRCDPISEHNRLYWYRQTLGQGPEFLTYFQNEAQLEKSRLLSDRFSAERPKGSFSTLEIQRTEQGDSAMYLCASSPGQNTEAFFGQGTRLTVV.

The rearrangement uses TRBV6-6 and TRBJ1-1; D ambiguous. Germline loops: CDR1 MNHNY, CDR2 SVGAGI (reference sequence). This CDR3 comprises 16 residues. Trimming stripped 1 base from V and 3 bases from J, with 15 bases between. The CDR3 DNA follows: TGTGCCAGCAGTTACTTAACCCCGGGCGGGGACACTGAAGCTTTCTTT. Encoded protein: CASSYLTPGGDTEAFF.

The chain couples TRBV9 to TRBJ2-3; the match to TRBD2 covers 12 bases. The germline CDR1 and CDR2 sequences are SGDLS and YYNGEE. The CDR3 covers 16 residues. V shed 4 bases, J shed 6 bases, and the junction held 9 bases outside the gene matches. The CDR3 reads CASSLALAGGGDTQYF. CDR3 DNA sequence: TGTGCCAGCAGCCTTGCCCTAGCGGGAGGGGGGGATACGCAGTATTTT. The full variable domain, completed using reference TRBV9 and TRBJ2-3, is DSGVTQTPKHLITATGQRVTLRCSPRSGDLSVYWYQQSLDQGLQFLIQYYNGEERAKGNILERFSAQQFPDLHSELNLSSLELGDSALYFCASSLALAGGGDTQYFGPGTRLTVL.

The rearrangement links TRBV6-7 to TRBJ2-7, with D hard to call. TRBV6-7 is reported as an ORF; its role is uncertain. V was cut by 4 bases and J by 7 bases, with 8 bases left in between. The CDR3 loop spans 11 amino acids. CDR3 amino acids: CASSSWREQYF. As DNA, the CDR3 is TGTGCCAGCAGTTCCTGGCGAGAGCAGTACTTC.

The chain joins TRBV10-3 to TRBJ2-3; TRBD2 is a possible D gene (6 bases). Germline CDR1 and CDR2: ENHRY and SYGVKD. CDR3 size: 14 residues. Trimming cost V 10 bases and J 2 bases, with 16 bases left between them. CDR3 sequence reads: CATLGSGFTDTQYF. DNA for the CDR3: TGTGCCACCCTCGGGAGCGGGTTCACAGATACGCAGTATTTT.

The V and J genes are TRBV7-6 and TRBJ2-1; 14 bases agree with TRBD2. CDR1 SGHVS and CDR2 FNYEAQ come from the germline V gene. This CDR3 spans 20 amino acids. J lost 7 bases, V lost 2 bases, and 16 bases had no gene match. The CDR3 DNA is TGTGCCAGCAGCTTAAAAGCACCGGGACTAGCGGGAGTGGGGAGGAATGAGCAGTTCTTC. Translation: CASSLKAPGLAGVGRNEQFF.